One and the same sample provided the 20 T cell receptor beta chains below, sequenced in a study of T cells in Graves' hyperthyroidism and ophthalmopathy (dated by TCRdb to between 2018 and 2020). Library preparation employed multiplex PCR. The instrument was an Illumina HiSeq 2000. Amplification of TCR beta CDR3 regions was carried out from RNA transcripts. The TCR CDR3 was subjected to a first round of RT-PCR using the HTBI primer set and the Qiagen OneStep RT-PCR kit. TCRdb trimmed public reads at Q25 via fastp, called clones via MiXCR and kept in-frame beta chains. CDR3 protein duplicates are merged, each entry listing the most common genes and DNA. This sample gives 650,000 to 800,000 distinct CDR3 sequences in total; just under 45% of them show up just once. 7% to 7.5% of the sample lies in the top ten. Sequencing was carried out using peripheral blood or thyroid tissue (not recorded which). The receptors here all came from an adult man with Graves' disease, either hyperthyroidism or ophthalmopathy (not recorded which).

The chain combines TRBV28 with TRBJ1-1, with D hard to call. This CDR3 comprises 13 residues. Trimming shortened V by 1 base and J by 8 bases, and 11 bases separated the two germline ends. Germline V gene lookup returns CDR1 MDHEN and CDR2 SYDVKM. CDR3 bases: TGTGCCAGCAGTTTATCCCAGACGGGGGAAGCTTTCTTT. Translating gives CASSLSQTGEAFF.

This clonotype occurred a few times. This chain connects TRBV2 to TRBJ2-2, with 13 nucleotides matching TRBD2. The CDR3 extends over 16 amino acids. The V segment lost 4 bases and the J segment 3 bases; nucleotides outside the gene matches: 2. Germline CDR1 is SNHLY and CDR2 is FYNNEI. The CDR3 nucleotides are TGTGCCAGCAGTGTACTAGCGGGAGGGTACACCGGGGAGCTGTTTTTT. Amino acids: CASSVLAGGYTGELFF.

To note about this clonotype: Sequence at one end of the junction differs from germline and may be a read error. The J gene is TRBJ1-1, the V gene TRBV11-1, with 7 bases that match TRBD1. The CDR3 contains 15 residues. Germline CDR1 and CDR2: SGHAT and FQDESV (reference sequence). The CDR3: CASSQVQSGGTEAFF. CDR3 nucleotides: TGCGCCAGCAGCCAAGTTCAATCAGGGGGCACTGAAGCTTTCTTT.

Worth noting for this clonotype: Given a much more abundant clone one base away, this may be a read error. DNA for the CDR3: TGCAGTGCTAGAGATGCCATCCACGGGACTGAGAGCTTCTACGAGCAGTACTTC. Its protein product is CSARDAIHGTESFYEQYF. The V call is TRBV20-1, the J call TRBJ2-7; possibly TRBD2 for D (6 bases). Looked up from germline, CDR1 is DFQATT and CDR2 is SNEGSKA (reference sequence). This CDR3 is 18 amino acids long. The V gene lost 0 bases and the J gene lost 3 bases, with 24 bases spanning the gap.

Concerning this clonotype: This may arise from a read error, as a much more abundant clone is one base away. The chain carries TRBV9 and TRBJ1-2; D remains unclear. The CDR3 has 16 amino acids. Germline CDR1 is SGDLS and CDR2 is YYNGEE. CDR3 protein: CVSTVSGGFGDYGYTF. The CDR3 coding sequence is TGTGTCAGCACCGTGTCAGGAGGGTTCGGCGACTATGGCTACACCTTC.

A few counts support this clonotype. The chain uses TRBV6-1 and TRBJ1-1; D is unresolved. V was clipped by 3 bases and J by 0 bases, with 5 bases between them. Germline lookup yields CDR1 MNHNS and CDR2 SASEGT. CDR3 length: 13 residues. CDR3 in amino acids: CASSESLNTEAFF. In nucleotides, the CDR3 is TGTGCCAGCAGTGAGAGTCTGAACACTGAAGCTTTCTTT.

This clonotype turned up a few times. The V call is TRBV2, the J call TRBJ1-1; TRBD1 matches at 12 bases. Trimming cost V 3 bases and J 4 bases; bases outside gene matches: 3. Germline V gives CDR1 SNHLY, CDR2 FYNNEI. The CDR3 loop spans 15 amino acids. CDR3 amino acids: CASSDRDRGLTEAFF. The CDR3 bases are TGTGCCAGCAGTGATCGGGACAGGGGGCTCACTGAAGCTTTCTTT.

This clonotype was observed once. This chain joins TRBV7-8 and TRBJ2-6; the D call may be TRBD1 or TRBD2 (5 bases each). The CDR3 loop spans 15 amino acids. V lost 5 bases to trimming and J lost 0 bases, with 8 bases between them. Germline CDR1 reads SGHVS; CDR2 reads FQNEAQ. The CDR3 here is CASSPGTSGANVLTF. CDR3 sequence (DNA): TGTGCCAGCAGCCCCGGGACCTCTGGGGCCAACGTCCTGACTTTC.

In its sample, this clonotype was seen many times. V is TRBV7-2 and J is TRBJ2-5; D is unclear. The CDR3 runs 14 residues. Germline V gene lookup returns CDR1 SGHTA and CDR2 FQGNSA. Trimming took off 2 bases at V and 2 bases at J, with 9 bases between the two ends. The CDR3 DNA sequence: TGTGCCAGCAGCTTATTCGGCGGACAAGAGACCCAGTACTTC. Protein sequence: CASSLFGGQETQYF.

As regards this clonotype: The junction and the germline gene differ at one end; a read error may be behind it. The chain joins TRBV24-1 to TRBJ1-2, with D possibly matching TRBD1 (6 bases). CDR3 length: 14 residues. Germline V CDR1 and CDR2: KGHDR, SFDVKD. The chain's CDR3 is CASSDLIGGYGYTF. The CDR3 DNA is TGTGCCAGCAGTGATTTAATAGGGGGCTATGGCTACACCTTC.

The J gene is TRBJ1-1, the V gene TRBV7-9, with 7 bases matching TRBD1. CDR1 and CDR2 (germline): SEHNR, FQNEAQ (reference sequence). The V segment lost 9 bases and the J segment 0 bases; nucleotides outside the gene matches: 7. This CDR3 comprises 14 residues. Here the CDR3 DNA reads TGTGCCAGTACGACAGGGCTCGTGAACACTGAAGCTTTCTTT. It yields the protein CASTTGLVNTEAFF.

The chain combines TRBV6-1 with TRBJ1-6; the D gene is possibly TRBD1 (6 bases). Deletions cut 2 bases from V and 11 bases from J, with 19 bases between. There are 16 residues in the CDR3. Germline assignment: CDR1 MNHNS and CDR2 SASEGT. The CDR3 loop reads CASSEPVGAARAPLHF. The CDR3 DNA sequence: TGTGCCAGCAGTGAACCTGTGGGGGCGGCTAGGGCACCCCTCCACTTT.

There are many counts of this clonotype. The chain combines TRBV7-8 with TRBJ2-7; D unresolved. The CDR3 sequence is 12 residues long. Trimming cost V 5 bases and J 2 bases, with 7 bases left between them. Germline V CDR1 and CDR2: SGHVS, FQNEAQ. The CDR3 DNA reads as TGTGCCAGCAGCCGGAGCACCTACGAGCAGTACTTC. This codes for CASSRSTYEQYF.

This rearrangement joins TRBV29-1 to TRBJ2-5; TRBD2 matches at 10 bases. Trimming cost V 5 bases and J 1 base; bases outside gene matches: 4. CDR3 length equals 14 residues. Germline lookup yields CDR1 SQVTM and CDR2 ANQGSEA. The CDR3, as DNA: TGCAGCGTTCAAGCGGGAGGGCCCCAAGAGACCCAGTACTTC. It encodes CSVQAGGPQETQYF. Variable domain in full (rest from reference TRBV29-1 and TRBJ2-5): SAVISQKPSRDICQRGTSLTIQCQVDSQVTMMFWYRQQPGQSLTLIATANQGSEATYESGFVIDKFPISRPNLTFSTLTVSNMSPEDSSIYLCSVQAGGPQETQYFGPGTRLLVL.

In the case of this clonotype: With a much larger clone just one base away, this may be a read error. This chain connects TRBV7-6 to TRBJ2-6, with D unclear. The ends were cut back, 3 bases at V and 2 bases at J, with 17 bases in the middle. The CDR3 loop spans 18 amino acids. Germline lookup yields CDR1 SGHVS and CDR2 FNYEAQ. The CDR3 reads CASSLEPAWVPGANVLTF. The CDR3 DNA follows: TGTGCCAGCAGCTTGGAGCCAGCCTGGGTTCCTGGGGCCAACGTCCTGACTTTC.

The rearrangement joins TRBV29-1 to TRBJ1-5; 8 bases align to TRBD1. This CDR3 has 12 residues. V gave up 8 bases and J gave up 6 bases; unmatched junction bases: 6. Germline lookup yields CDR1 SQVTM and CDR2 ANQGSEA. In DNA, the CDR3 is TGCAGCCCCACAGGGGGTGGTCAGCCCCAGCATTTT. Protein: CSPTGGGQPQHF.

The J gene is TRBJ1-5, the V gene TRBV2, with TRBD1 identical over 7 bases. The CDR3 extends over 15 amino acids. CDR1 is SNHLY, CDR2 FYNNEI, per germline. Trimming at V came to 6 bases and at J to 2 bases, leaving 7 bases not matched to a gene. The DNA for the CDR3 is TGTGCCAGCAGGGATTACAGGGGAGGCAATCAGCCCCAGCATTTT. Its protein product is CASRDYRGGNQPQHF.

This clonotype has ten or more counts. The V call is TRBV2, the J call TRBJ1-2; TRBD1 might be the D (6 bases). V was trimmed by 7 bases and J by 5 bases, leaving 8 bases between them. This CDR3 is 11 amino acids long. Germline V gene lookup returns CDR1 SNHLY and CDR2 FYNNEI. The CDR3 is CASKGGYGYTF. CDR3 coding DNA: TGTGCCAGCAAAGGGGGTTATGGCTACACCTTC.

This clonotype has at least ten counts. The J gene is TRBJ1-6, the V gene TRBV2; D is undetermined. CDR1 and CDR2 (germline): SNHLY, FYNNEI. The CDR3 covers 17 residues. The V end was cut by 5 bases, the J end by 0 bases, with 14 bases between. CDR3 loop: CASSSEGMGSYNSPLHF. The DNA of the CDR3 is TGTGCCAGCAGTAGTGAGGGTATGGGCTCCTATAATTCACCCCTCCACTTT.

J is TRBJ1-5 and V is TRBV24-1, with TRBD1 matching 7 bases. J lost 7 bases, V lost 5 bases, and 7 bases had no gene match. The V gene's germline CDR1 is KGHDR and CDR2 SFDVKD. The CDR3 is 14 amino acids. The CDR3 coding sequence is TGTGCCACCAGTGGTTCGACAGGGAGCCAGCCCCAGCATTTT. This sequence encodes CATSGSTGSQPQHF.